This TCR beta chain is from a study of blood T cell repertoires in COVID-19. The overall study: COVID-19 samples from acute and convalescent phases originated in the United States, Italy and Spain. Nucleic acid was either cDNA or gDNA, and it came from T cells, B-cell-depleted T cells, or PBMCs.

Trimming took 5 bases from V and 5 from J, leaving 12 bases between them. The CDR3 runs 14 residues. Germline loops: CDR1 SGHVS, CDR2 FQNEAQ. Per the original data handling: Reference gene primer amplification yielded estimated nucleated cell counts. The data were produced by immunoSEQ multiplex PCR, yet TCRdb's version contains in-frame clones alone and is incomplete. V, J and clone size were drawn from that table, and D and trimming were deduced from the DNA. The table lists roughly 120,000 clones, 86% of them singletons. The sequence came from a human donor in a cohort sampled during active COVID-19. This chain joins TRBV7-8 and TRBJ1-4; D perhaps matches TRBD1 (6 bases). Sequencing input: peripheral blood. The CDR3 DNA follows: TGTGCCAGCAGCGACCGGGACACCAATGAAAAACTGTTTTTT. Translation: CASSDRDTNEKLFF.